Following are 31 T cell receptor beta chains from one sample sequenced in a study of cytomegalovirus exposure and HLA in healthy donors (dated by TCRdb to 2016 to 2017). The method was the immunoSEQ multiplex PCR assay. For the multiplex PCR, a mixture combining 60 forward primers for TCR Vbeta segments and 13 reverse primers for TCR Jbeta segments was used. TCRdb took over this immuneACCESS table, retaining in-frame rearrangements with V and J assigned. Such tables are incomplete; in checked studies, under half of the missing clones stem from an unresolved V gene, and the remainder is unexplained. This sample is represented by approximately 88,000 clones; around three quarters of them were singletons. Together, the top ten hold approximately 5.6% of the sample. Sequencing was done on a sample of PBMCs. All receptors derive from a man younger than 45 in good health and CMV-seropositive.

V and J are TRBV19 and TRBJ1-2; D unclear. The V end lost 5 bases, the J end lost 0 bases, and 13 bases lay between the germline ends. CDR1 and CDR2 (germline): LNHDA, SQIVND (reference sequence). This CDR3 spans 15 amino acids. The CDR3 DNA sequence: TGTGCCAGTAGTGTTGCGGCAGACCCTAACTATGGCTACACCTTC. Translation gives CASSVAADPNYGYTF.

This chain joins TRBV14 and TRBJ1-4; D is unresolved. The V end was cut by 0 bases, the J end by 10 bases, with 12 bases between. Germline V CDR1 and CDR2: SGHDN, FVKESK. This CDR3 has 14 amino acids. The CDR3 loop is CASSQEVGWAKLFF. The CDR3 region has the DNA TGTGCCAGCAGCCAAGAGGTTGGCTGGGCAAAACTGTTTTTT.

The rearrangement joins TRBV5-5 to TRBJ2-7; TRBD1 might be the D (5 bases). CDR1 and CDR2 (germline): SGHKS, YYEKEE (reference sequence). The CDR3 spans 13 residues. Trimming removed 2 bases at V and 5 bases at J, with 11 bases between. DNA of the CDR3: TGTGCCAGCAGCTTCACCGCAGGGAACGAGCAGTACTTC. This gives the protein CASSFTAGNEQYF.

The chain recombines TRBV6-4 with TRBJ2-1; D might be TRBD2 (7 bases). V was cut by 0 bases and J by 7 bases, with 13 bases left in between. The length of the CDR3 is 15 residues. CDR1 is MRHNA and CDR2 is SNTAGT in the germline V gene. Written as DNA, the CDR3 is TGTGCCAGCAGTGACTCGGCGGGGGCCCAAAATGAGCAGTTCTTC. Amino acid sequence: CASSDSAGAQNEQFF.

The chain carries TRBV30 and TRBJ2-7, with 7 bases matching TRBD1. The germline V gene has CDR1 GTSNPN and CDR2 SVGIG (reference sequence). V dropped 6 bases and J dropped 4; count of bases not matched to a gene: 15. The CDR3 length is 15 residues. The CDR3 DNA reads TGTGCCTGCCTCAGACAGGGTCCCCAGGGGTACGAGCAGTACTTC. Translation gives CACLRQGPQGYEQYF.

This sequence joins TRBV19 and TRBJ2-2; 7 nucleotides match TRBD1. Trimming cost V 5 bases and J 6 bases; bases outside gene matches: 9. The CDR3 runs to 15 residues. Germline-derived CDR1 and CDR2 are LNHDA and SQIVND (reference sequence). The CDR3 protein is CASSSSIGTAGELFF. For the CDR3, the DNA is TGTGCCAGTAGTTCCTCAATTGGGACAGCCGGGGAGCTGTTTTTT.

This clone has more than one count but fewer than ten. V is TRBV6-1 and J is TRBJ1-6; D is undetermined. Looked up from germline, CDR1 is MNHNS and CDR2 is SASEGT. V lost 2 bases, J lost 3 bases, and 11 bases lay in between. The CDR3 contains 16 residues. This CDR3 reads CASSESWAFYNSPLHF. The CDR3 DNA reads as TGTGCCAGCAGTGAAAGTTGGGCTTTCTATAATTCACCCCTCCACTTT.

The chain links TRBV6-5 to TRBJ1-1, with D perhaps matching TRBD1 (6 bases). The V gene's germline CDR1 is MNHEY and CDR2 SVGAGI. CDR3 size: 16 residues. V was shortened by 2 bases and J by 4 bases, with 17 bases between the two germline ends. The CDR3 DNA follows: TGTGCCAGCAGTTACCAAGCAGGGGAGTGGGGCACTGAAGCTTTCTTT. It codes for CASSYQAGEWGTEAFF.

This clone showed up just a few times. The junction and the germline gene differ at one end; a read error may be behind it. This chain links TRBV7-7 with TRBJ2-1; D call uncertain. Germline assignment: CDR1 SSHAT and CDR2 FNYEAQ (reference sequence). The CDR3 consists of 15 residues. The CDR3 region has the DNA TGTGCTAGCAGCTTAAACCCGAGCTCCTACAATGAGCAGTTCTTC. It encodes CASSLNPSSYNEQFF.

The rearrangement links TRBV6-5 to TRBJ1-6; TRBD1 agrees at 7 bases. Germline CDR1 reads MNHEY; CDR2 reads SVGAGI. The junction had 6 bases not matched to a gene; V was cut back by 7 bases and J by 9 bases. This CDR3 contains 13 residues. The CDR3 DNA is TGTGCCAGCACCAGGGGGTATGGTTCACCCCTCCACTTT. It translates to CASTRGYGSPLHF.

The chain has TRBV7-9 and TRBJ2-2; 8 bases align to TRBD2. This CDR3 is 15 amino acids long. Per the germline V gene, CDR1 is SEHNR and CDR2 is FQNEAQ (reference sequence). J lost 6 bases, V lost 6 bases, and 9 bases had no gene match. The CDR3 DNA reads TGTGCCAGCAGAAAAAGCGGGAGTCCCCCCGGGGAGCTGTTTTTT. Protein product: CASRKSGSPPGELFF.

This chain links TRBV28 with TRBJ1-6; 7 bases line up with TRBD1. The CDR3 runs to 15 residues. CDR1 and CDR2 from the germline V gene are MDHEN and SYDVKM. V lost 8 bases and J lost 10; bases outside the gene matches: 14. CDR3 sequence: CASLTLEGARSPLHF. The CDR3 bases are TGTGCCAGCCTTACTCTTGAGGGGGCTAGGTCACCCCTCCACTTT.

The V call is TRBV19, the J call TRBJ2-6; D is perhaps TRBD1 (6 bases). CDR1 and CDR2 (germline): LNHDA, SQIVND (reference sequence). V gave up 3 bases and J gave up 1 base, with 10 bases separating them. The CDR3 is 16 amino acids. The chain's CDR3 is CASSMRTGSGANVLTF. CDR3 DNA: TGTGCCAGTAGTATGCGTACAGGGTCTGGGGCCAACGTCCTGACTTTC. The variable domain in full, with the rest retrieved from reference TRBV19 and TRBJ2-6, is DGGITQSPKYLFRKEGQNVTLSCEQNLNHDAMYWYRQDPGQGLRLIYYSQIVNDFQKGDIAEGYSVSREKKESFPLTVTSAQKNPTAFYLCASSMRTGSGANVLTFGAGSRLTVL.

The chain recombines TRBV10-3 with TRBJ2-3; tentative D call: TRBD1 (5 bases). CDR1 and CDR2 (germline): ENHRY, SYGVKD. This CDR3 has 13 residues. V shed 11 bases and J shed 1 base, with 13 bases lying between them. In DNA form, the CDR3 reads TGTGCCGCCAGGGAATCGGGCACAGATACGCAGTATTTT. Protein sequence: CAARESGTDTQYF.

The chain uses TRBV4-2 and TRBJ2-2; perhaps TRBD2 as D (5 bases). The V and J ends lost 1 base and 0 bases respectively, with 12 bases between them. This CDR3 spans 17 amino acids. Germline V gene data show CDR1 as LGHNA and CDR2 as YNFKEQ. CDR3 loop: CASSQVMTGANTGELFF. The CDR3 region has the DNA TGTGCCAGCAGCCAAGTGATGACCGGGGCGAACACCGGGGAGCTGTTTTTT.

This chain links TRBV19 with TRBJ2-6; 8 nucleotides agree with TRBD1. With 7 bases clipped from V and 2 bases from J, the junction kept 13 bases outside the gene matches. This CDR3 region has 18 residues. The V gene's germline CDR1 is LNHDA and CDR2 SQIVND (reference sequence). CDR3 sequence: CASTQLGAGGAGANVLTF. CDR3 in DNA: TGTGCCAGTACCCAACTGGGGGCAGGGGGCGCTGGGGCCAACGTCCTGACTTTC.

This sequence joins TRBV27 and TRBJ2-3; 7 bases align to TRBD1. With V trimmed by 6 bases and J by 0 bases, 6 bases remained unmatched. The germline gives CDR1 MNHEY, CDR2 SMNVEV (reference sequence). CDR3 length: 15 amino acids. CDR3 DNA: TGTGCCAGCAGCCGCAGGGGGTTTAGCACAGATACGCAGTATTTT. As protein: CASSRRGFSTDTQYF.

This chain links TRBV28 with TRBJ2-6; maybe TRBD2 (5 bases). The V gene's germline CDR1 is MDHEN and CDR2 SYDVKM. The CDR3 has 14 residues. Trimming removed 7 bases at V and 4 bases at J, with 11 bases between. The CDR3 is CASTRAAGANVLTF. DNA of the CDR3: TGTGCCAGCACGAGGGCAGCAGGGGCCAACGTCCTGACTTTC.

The rearrangement joins TRBV5-1 to TRBJ2-1; 8 bases fit TRBD1. The V segment lost 4 bases and the J segment 3 bases; nucleotides outside the gene matches: 9. CDR1 is SGHRS, CDR2 YFSETQ, per germline. The length of the CDR3 is 16 residues. The CDR3 region has the DNA TGCGCCAGCAGCCGACAGGGGACTCATAGCTACAATGAGCAGTTCTTC. Translating it yields CASSRQGTHSYNEQFF.

The chain uses TRBV28 and TRBJ1-1; 7 positions match TRBD1. The ends lost 3 bases at V and 0 bases at J; junction bases unmatched: 4. Germline CDR1 MDHEN, CDR2 SYDVKM. CDR3 size: 15 residues. CDR3 region: CASSFLGGMNTEAFF. The CDR3 DNA reads TGTGCCAGCAGTTTTTTAGGGGGCATGAACACTGAAGCTTTCTTT.

This chain uses TRBV4-1 with TRBJ1-2, with 7 bases matching TRBD1. CDR3 length equals 17 residues. V was clipped by 3 bases and J by 5 bases; unmatched bases: 15. Per germline, CDR1 MGHRA and CDR2 YSYEKL. The CDR3 DNA reads as TGCGCCAGCAGCCAGGGGGACAGCTTTCTCCCGGATTATGGCTACACCTTC. Protein sequence: CASSQGDSFLPDYGYTF.

This clone has a handful of counts. The J gene is TRBJ2-3, the V gene TRBV6-1, with 7 bases that match TRBD1. J gave up 4 bases and V 4 bases, and 5 bases lay outside the gene matches. The CDR3 extends over 14 amino acids. The V gene's germline CDR1 is MNHNS and CDR2 SASEGT. CDR3 sequence reads: CASSVMTGPDTQYF. The CDR3 DNA reads TGTGCCAGCAGTGTAATGACAGGGCCAGATACGCAGTATTTT.

This sequence joins TRBV27 and TRBJ1-5, with D perhaps matching TRBD1 (6 bases). With 6 bases removed from V and 10 bases from J, the gap between germline ends came to 16 bases. CDR1 and CDR2 (germline): MNHEY, SMNVEV (reference sequence). The CDR3 consists of 13 residues. CDR3 sequence reads: CASREDSLGPQHF. The CDR3 coding sequence is TGTGCCAGCAGAGAGGACAGCCTCGGACCCCAGCATTTT.

V usage is TRBV10-3 and J usage is TRBJ1-1; D ambiguous. Germline CDR1 and CDR2: ENHRY and SYGVKD. Trimming took off 0 bases at V and 0 bases at J, with 8 bases between the two ends. This CDR3 is 15 amino acids long. CDR3 sequence reads: CAISESREMNTEAFF. The CDR3 DNA follows: TGTGCCATCAGTGAGTCTAGAGAAATGAACACTGAAGCTTTCTTT.

V gene TRBV2 combines with J gene TRBJ1-1, with TRBD1 identical over 7 bases. Germline trimming cut 4 bases from V and 3 bases from J; bases unmatched to any gene: 2. The CDR3 has 13 amino acids. Germline CDR1 is SNHLY and CDR2 is FYNNEI. CDR3 residues: CASSVTGYTEAFF. CDR3 DNA sequence: TGTGCCAGCAGTGTGACAGGGTACACTGAAGCTTTCTTT.

This clone was counted only a few times. The rearrangement joins TRBV5-6 to TRBJ1-1; 7 nucleotides agree with TRBD1. CDR3 length: 15 residues. CDR1 is SGHDT, CDR2 YYEEEE, per germline. The ends lost 2 bases at V and 0 bases at J; junction bases unmatched: 4. Here the CDR3 reads CASSFRGAMNTEAFF. In nucleotides, the CDR3 is TGTGCCAGCAGCTTCAGGGGGGCCATGAACACTGAAGCTTTCTTT.

The rearrangement joins TRBV6-4 to TRBJ2-7, with 8 nucleotides matching TRBD1. Trimming at V came to 4 bases and at J to 3 bases, leaving 5 bases not matched to a gene. Germline values: CDR1 MRHNA, CDR2 SNTAGT. The CDR3 sequence is 14 residues long. CDR3 bases: TGTGCCAGCAGTGTAAACAGGGGGGTCTACGAGCAGTACTTC. Translated: CASSVNRGVYEQYF.

DNA of the CDR3: TGTGCCAGCAGCCTAGGGACTACTGAAGTTGATGAGCAGTTCTTC. Translated, it gives CASSLGTTEVDEQFF. The V call is TRBV9, the J call TRBJ2-1, with 7 bases aligning to TRBD2. V was pared by 4 bases and J by 8 bases, with 12 bases of the junction left unmatched. Germline CDR1 reads SGDLS; CDR2 reads YYNGEE. CDR3 length: 15 residues.

This clone turned up a few times. This chain uses TRBV12-5 with TRBJ2-1; 8 bases are shared with TRBD2. Trimming removed 7 bases from V and 6 bases from J; junction bases left unmatched: 8. CDR1 and CDR2 from the germline V gene are LGHNT and FRNRAP. The CDR3 totals 14 residues. The CDR3 DNA is TGTGCTAGTGCCCGGGGGGGAGATCGCAATGAGCAGTTCTTC. It yields the protein CASARGGDRNEQFF.

The rearrangement links TRBV6-1 to TRBJ1-3; no clear D gene. This CDR3 comprises 15 residues. V lost 6 bases, J lost 0 bases, and 12 bases lay in between. Germline V CDR1 and CDR2: MNHNS, SASEGT. CDR3 protein: CASRVDTSSGNTIYF. Here the CDR3 DNA reads TGTGCCAGCAGAGTCGACACGAGCTCTGGAAACACCATATATTTT.

The genes are TRBV9 and TRBJ2-7; 7 bases are shared with TRBD2. The V gene end was trimmed by 0 bases and the J gene end by 2 bases; junction bases not matched to a gene: 5. Germline V lookup: CDR1 SGDLS, CDR2 YYNGEE. This CDR3 contains 15 residues. The CDR3 DNA reads TGTGCCAGCAGCGTAGGTGGGAGCGGGACCTACGAGCAGTACTTC. The encoded protein is CASSVGGSGTYEQYF. The full variable domain, rest sourced from reference TRBV9 and TRBJ2-7, is DSGVTQTPKHLITATGQRVTLRCSPRSGDLSVYWYQQSLDQGLQFLIQYYNGEERAKGNILERFSAQQFPDLHSELNLSSLELGDSALYFCASSVGGSGTYEQYFGPGTRLTVT.